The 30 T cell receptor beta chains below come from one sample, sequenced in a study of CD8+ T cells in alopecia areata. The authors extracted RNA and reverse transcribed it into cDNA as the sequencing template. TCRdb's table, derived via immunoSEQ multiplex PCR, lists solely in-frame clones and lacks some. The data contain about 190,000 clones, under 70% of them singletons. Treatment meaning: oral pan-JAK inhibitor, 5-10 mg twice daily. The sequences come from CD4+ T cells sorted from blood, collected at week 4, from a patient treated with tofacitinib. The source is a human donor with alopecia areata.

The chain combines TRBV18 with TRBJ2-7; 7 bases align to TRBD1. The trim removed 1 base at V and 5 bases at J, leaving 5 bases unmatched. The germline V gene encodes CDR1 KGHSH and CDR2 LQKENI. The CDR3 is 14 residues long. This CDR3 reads CASSPQGAEHEQYF. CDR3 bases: TGTGCCAGCTCACCACAGGGGGCAGAACACGAGCAGTACTTC. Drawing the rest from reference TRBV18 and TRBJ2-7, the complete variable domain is NAGVMQNPRHLVRRRGQEARLRCSPMKGHSHVYWYRQLPEEGLKFMVYLQKENIIDESGMPKERFSAEFPKEGPSILRIQQVVRGDSAAYFCASSPQGAEHEQYFGPGTRLTVT.

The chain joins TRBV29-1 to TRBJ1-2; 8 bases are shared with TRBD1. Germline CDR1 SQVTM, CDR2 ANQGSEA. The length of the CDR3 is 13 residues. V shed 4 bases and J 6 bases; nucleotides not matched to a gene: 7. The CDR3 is CSVVHDRGDGYTF. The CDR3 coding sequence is TGCAGCGTTGTCCACGACAGGGGAGATGGCTACACCTTC. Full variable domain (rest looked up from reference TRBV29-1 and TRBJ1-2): SAVISQKPSRDICQRGTSLTIQCQVDSQVTMMFWYRQQPGQSLTLIATANQGSEATYESGFVIDKFPISRPNLTFSTLTVSNMSPEDSSIYLCSVVHDRGDGYTFGSGTRLTVV.

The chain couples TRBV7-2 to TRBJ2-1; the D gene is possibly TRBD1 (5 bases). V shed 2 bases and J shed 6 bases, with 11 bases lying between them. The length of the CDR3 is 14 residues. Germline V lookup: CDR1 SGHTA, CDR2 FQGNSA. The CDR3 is CASSLQRGRNEQFF. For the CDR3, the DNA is TGTGCCAGCAGCTTACAAAGGGGTCGCAATGAGCAGTTCTTC.

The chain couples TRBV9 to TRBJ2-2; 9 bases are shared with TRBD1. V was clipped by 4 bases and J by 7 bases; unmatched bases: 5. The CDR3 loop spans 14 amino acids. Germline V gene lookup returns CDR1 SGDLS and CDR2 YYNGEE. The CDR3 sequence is CASSPGQGSGELFF. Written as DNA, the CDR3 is TGTGCCAGCAGCCCCGGACAGGGGAGCGGGGAGCTGTTTTTT.

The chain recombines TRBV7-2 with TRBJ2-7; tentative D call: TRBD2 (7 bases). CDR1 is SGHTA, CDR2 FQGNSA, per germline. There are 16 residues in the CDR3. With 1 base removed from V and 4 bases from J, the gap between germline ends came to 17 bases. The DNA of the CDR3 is TGTGCCAGCAGCTTAGTCGCGGGGGCCTTCGGTTACGAGCAGTACTTC. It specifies CASSLVAGAFGYEQYF.

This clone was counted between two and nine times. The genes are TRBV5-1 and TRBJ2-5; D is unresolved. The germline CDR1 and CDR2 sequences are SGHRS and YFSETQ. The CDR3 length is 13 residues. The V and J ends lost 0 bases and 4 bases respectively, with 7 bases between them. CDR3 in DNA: TGCGCCAGCAGCTTGGCACAGCTAGAGACCCAGTACTTC. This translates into CASSLAQLETQYF.

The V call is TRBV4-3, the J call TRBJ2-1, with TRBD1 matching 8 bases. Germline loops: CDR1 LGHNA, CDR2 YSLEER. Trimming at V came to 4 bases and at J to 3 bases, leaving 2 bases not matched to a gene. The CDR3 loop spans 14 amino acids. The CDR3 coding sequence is TGCGCCAGCAGCCTAACAGGGGGCTACAATGAGCAGTTCTTC. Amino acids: CASSLTGGYNEQFF.

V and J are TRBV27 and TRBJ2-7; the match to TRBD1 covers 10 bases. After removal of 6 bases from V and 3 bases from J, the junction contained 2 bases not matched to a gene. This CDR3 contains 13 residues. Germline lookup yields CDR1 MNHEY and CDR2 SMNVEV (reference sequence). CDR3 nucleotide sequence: TGTGCCAGCAGAAGGACAGGGGGCTACGAGCAGTACTTC. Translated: CASRRTGGYEQYF.

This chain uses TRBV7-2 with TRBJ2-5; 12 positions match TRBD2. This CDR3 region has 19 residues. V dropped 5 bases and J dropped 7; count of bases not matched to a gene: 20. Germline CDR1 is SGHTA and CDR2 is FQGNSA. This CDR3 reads CASSPMRSGTSGSWGTQYF. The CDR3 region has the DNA TGTGCCAGCAGCCCGATGCGCAGCGGGACTAGCGGGTCATGGGGGACCCAGTACTTC.

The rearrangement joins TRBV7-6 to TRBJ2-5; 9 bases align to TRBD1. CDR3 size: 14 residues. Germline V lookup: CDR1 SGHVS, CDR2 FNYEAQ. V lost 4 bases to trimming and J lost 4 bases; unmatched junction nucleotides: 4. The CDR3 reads CASSSRQGVETQYF. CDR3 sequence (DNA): TGTGCCAGCAGCTCTCGACAGGGGGTAGAGACCCAGTACTTC.

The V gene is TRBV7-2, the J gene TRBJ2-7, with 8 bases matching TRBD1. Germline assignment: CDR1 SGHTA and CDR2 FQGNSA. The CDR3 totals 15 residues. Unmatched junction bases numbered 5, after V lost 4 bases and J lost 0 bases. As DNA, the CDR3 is TGTGCCAGCAGCTCTAGGACAGGGAGCTCCTACGAGCAGTACTTC. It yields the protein CASSSRTGSSYEQYF. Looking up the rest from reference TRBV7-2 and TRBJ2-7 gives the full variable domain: GAGVSQSPSNKVTEKGKDVELRCDPISGHTALYWYRQSLGQGLEFLIYFQGNSAPDKSGLPSDRFSAERTGGSVSTLTIQRTQQEDSAVYLCASSSRTGSSYEQYFGPGTRLTVT.

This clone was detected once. The CDR3 sequence is CASSGGPSSRGGEQYF. CDR3 DNA: TGCGCCAGCAGCGGGGGGCCCTCCTCCCGTGGTGGCGAGCAGTACTTC. The V gene is TRBV5-1, the J gene TRBJ2-7, with D perhaps assigned TRBD1 or TRBD2 (6 bases each). CDR1 is SGHRS and CDR2 is YFSETQ in the germline V gene. This CDR3 is built from 16 residues. V lost 4 bases and J 6 bases, leaving 23 bases between the germline ends.

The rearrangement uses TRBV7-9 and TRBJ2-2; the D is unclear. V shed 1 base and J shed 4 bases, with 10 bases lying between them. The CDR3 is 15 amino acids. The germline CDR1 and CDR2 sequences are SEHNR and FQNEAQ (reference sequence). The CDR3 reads CASSLEVVSTGELFF. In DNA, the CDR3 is TGTGCCAGCAGCTTAGAGGTCGTCTCCACCGGGGAGCTGTTTTTT.

This chain's CDR3 is CASRPGKESYGYTF. The CDR3 nucleotides read TGTGCCAGCAGACCAGGGAAAGAGTCCTATGGCTACACCTTC. This chain connects TRBV7-2 to TRBJ1-2, with TRBD1 as a possible D gene (5 bases). There are 14 residues in the CDR3. CDR1 is SGHTA and CDR2 is FQGNSA in the germline V gene. V was clipped by 6 bases and J by 4 bases, with 15 bases between them.

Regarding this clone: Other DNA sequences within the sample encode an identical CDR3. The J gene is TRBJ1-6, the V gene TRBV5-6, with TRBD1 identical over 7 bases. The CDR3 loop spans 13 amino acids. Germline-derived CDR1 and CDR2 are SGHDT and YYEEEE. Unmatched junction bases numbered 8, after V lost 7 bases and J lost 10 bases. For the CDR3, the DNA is TGTGCCAGCCGGGACAGTCAAGTATCACCCCTCCACTTT. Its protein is CASRDSQVSPLHF.

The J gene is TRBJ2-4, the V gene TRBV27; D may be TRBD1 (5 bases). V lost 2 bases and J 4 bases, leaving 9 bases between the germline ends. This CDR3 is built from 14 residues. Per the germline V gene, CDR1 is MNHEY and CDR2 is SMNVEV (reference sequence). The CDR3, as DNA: TGTGCCAGCAGTTTAATGCCAGGGAAAAACATTCAGTACTTC. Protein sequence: CASSLMPGKNIQYF.

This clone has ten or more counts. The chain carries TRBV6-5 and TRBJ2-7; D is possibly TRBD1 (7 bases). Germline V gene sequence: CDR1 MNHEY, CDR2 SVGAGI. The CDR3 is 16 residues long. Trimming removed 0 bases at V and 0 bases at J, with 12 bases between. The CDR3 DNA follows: TGTGCCAGCAGTTACTCGGGGGGACAGCTCTCCTACGAGCAGTACTTC. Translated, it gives CASSYSGGQLSYEQYF.

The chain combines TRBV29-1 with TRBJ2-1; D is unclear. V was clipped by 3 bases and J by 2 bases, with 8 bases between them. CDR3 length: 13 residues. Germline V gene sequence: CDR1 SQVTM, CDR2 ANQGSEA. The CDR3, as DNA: TGCAGCGTTGATCCGGGTACCTACAATGAGCAGTTCTTC. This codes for CSVDPGTYNEQFF.

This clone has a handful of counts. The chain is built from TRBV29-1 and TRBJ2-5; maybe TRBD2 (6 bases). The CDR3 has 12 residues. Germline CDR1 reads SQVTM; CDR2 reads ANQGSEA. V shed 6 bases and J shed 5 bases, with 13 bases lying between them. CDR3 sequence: CSVQSGEETQYF. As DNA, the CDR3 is TGCAGCGTCCAGTCGGGGGAGGAGACCCAGTACTTC.

In DNA, the CDR3 is TGTGCCTGGAGACCCGGAGGGACTTCTAACTATGGCTACACCTTC. Protein: CAWRPGGTSNYGYTF. The genes are TRBV30 and TRBJ1-2; maybe TRBD1 (5 bases). Germline assignment: CDR1 GTSNPN and CDR2 SVGIG (reference sequence). The CDR3 is 15 amino acids. V dropped 3 bases and J dropped 0 bases, with 14 bases sitting between them.

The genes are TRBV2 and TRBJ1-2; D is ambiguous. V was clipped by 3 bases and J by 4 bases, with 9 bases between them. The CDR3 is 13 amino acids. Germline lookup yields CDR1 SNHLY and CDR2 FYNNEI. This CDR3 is CASSDSWSYGYTF. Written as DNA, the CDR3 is TGTGCCAGCAGTGATAGTTGGTCCTATGGCTACACCTTC.

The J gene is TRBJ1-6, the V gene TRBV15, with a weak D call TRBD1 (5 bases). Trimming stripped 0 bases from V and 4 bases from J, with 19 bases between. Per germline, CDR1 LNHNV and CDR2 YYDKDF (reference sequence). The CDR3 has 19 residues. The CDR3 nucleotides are TGTGCCACCAGCAGAGATGGGAGACCTGACAGTTCATATAATTCACCCCTCCACTTT. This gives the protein CATSRDGRPDSSYNSPLHF.

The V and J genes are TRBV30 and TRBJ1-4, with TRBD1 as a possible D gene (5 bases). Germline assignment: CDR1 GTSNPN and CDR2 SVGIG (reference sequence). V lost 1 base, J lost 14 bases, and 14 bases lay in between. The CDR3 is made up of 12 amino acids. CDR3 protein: CAWSAGWNRLFF. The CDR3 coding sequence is TGTGCCTGGAGTGCAGGGTGGAACCGGCTGTTTTTT.

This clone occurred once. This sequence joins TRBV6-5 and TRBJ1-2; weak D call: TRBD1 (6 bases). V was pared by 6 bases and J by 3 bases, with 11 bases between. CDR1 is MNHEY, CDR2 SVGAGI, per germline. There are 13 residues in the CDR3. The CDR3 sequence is CASSAGQYYGYTF. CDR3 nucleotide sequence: TGTGCCAGCAGCGCTGGACAGTACTATGGCTACACCTTC.

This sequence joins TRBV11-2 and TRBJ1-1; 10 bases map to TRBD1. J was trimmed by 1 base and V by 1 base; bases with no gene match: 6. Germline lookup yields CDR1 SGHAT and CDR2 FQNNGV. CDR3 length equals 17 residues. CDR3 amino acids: CASSLGRRDRGNTEAFF. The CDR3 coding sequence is TGTGCCAGCAGCTTAGGCCGCAGGGACAGGGGGAACACTGAAGCTTTCTTT.

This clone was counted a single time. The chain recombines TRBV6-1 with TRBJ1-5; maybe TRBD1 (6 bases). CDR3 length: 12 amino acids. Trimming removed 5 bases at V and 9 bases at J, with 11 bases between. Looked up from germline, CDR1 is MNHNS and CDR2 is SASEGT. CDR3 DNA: TGTGCCAGCAGTATGGGGGGCGGGCCCCAGCATTTT. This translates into CASSMGGGPQHF.

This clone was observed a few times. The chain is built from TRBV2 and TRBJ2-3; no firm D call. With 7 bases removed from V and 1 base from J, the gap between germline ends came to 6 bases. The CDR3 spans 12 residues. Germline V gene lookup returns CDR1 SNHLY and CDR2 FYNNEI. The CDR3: CASNRRTDTQYF. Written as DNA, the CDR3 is TGTGCCAGCAATCGGCGCACAGATACGCAGTATTTT.

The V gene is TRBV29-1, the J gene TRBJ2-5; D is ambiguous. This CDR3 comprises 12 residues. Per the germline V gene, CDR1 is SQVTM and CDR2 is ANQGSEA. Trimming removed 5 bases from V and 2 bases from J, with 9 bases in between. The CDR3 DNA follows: TGCAGCGTTCGGACGTTACAAGAGACCCAGTACTTC. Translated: CSVRTLQETQYF.

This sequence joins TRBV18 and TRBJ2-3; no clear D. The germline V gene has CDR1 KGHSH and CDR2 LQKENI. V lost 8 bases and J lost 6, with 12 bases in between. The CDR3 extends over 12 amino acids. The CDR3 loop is CASRTSQDTQYF. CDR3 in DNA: TGTGCCAGCAGAACCTCACAGGATACGCAGTATTTT.

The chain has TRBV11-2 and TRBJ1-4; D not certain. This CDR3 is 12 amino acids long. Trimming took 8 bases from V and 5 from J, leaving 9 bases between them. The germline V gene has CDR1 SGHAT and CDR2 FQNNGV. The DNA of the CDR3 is TGTGCCAGCCGGATCTCCAATGAAAAACTGTTTTTT. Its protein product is CASRISNEKLFF.